Listed here is a single T cell receptor beta chain. Its antigen is as yet unknown. The data originate from a study of a mutant IDH1 vaccine in newly diagnosed glioma. Study in general: The first vaccination came 4-6 weeks after radiotherapy alone, or with temozolomide cycles. Beforehand, treatment had been radiotherapy, temozolomide, or both; the majority received both. At week 47 came visit V13, while visit V12 had come at week 35. Findings of the study overall: Pseudoprogression showed no apparent link to changes in top peripheral T cell clonotypes.

Germline values: CDR1 SGHVS, CDR2 FQNEAQ. V was shortened by 3 bases and J by 3 bases, with 11 bases between the two germline ends. The CDR3 consists of 14 residues. The time point is: week 35, safety follow-up. Vaccine doses each comprised 300 ug of mutant IDH1 20-mer peptide, with topical imiquimod. Here immunoSEQ multiplex PCR was the method, and the copy in TCRdb shows in-frame clones only, minus some. The table has approximately 31,000 clones, over 75% seen once. The material sequenced was PBMCs, taken from a glioma patient whose treatment included an IDH1 peptide vaccine. The TCR comes from a man in his forties or fifties with glioma. Some clones in this sample may be carry-over from other donors' samples. The chain has TRBV7-8 and TRBJ1-1, with D unclear. The CDR3: CASSFFLMDTEAFF. CDR3 sequence (DNA): TGTGCCAGCAGCTTCTTTCTTATGGACACTGAAGCTTTCTTT.